This T cell receptor (beta chain) stems from a study of Ad26.COV2.S vaccination and SARS-CoV-2 variants. Unmatched junction bases numbered 11, after V lost 8 bases and J lost 5 bases. This CDR3 is built from 15 residues. Germline V CDR1 and CDR2: SEHNR, FQNEAQ (reference sequence). A remark on this clone: Antigen specificity is unknown.

Clones were sequenced by immunoSEQ multiplex PCR, and TCRdb holds only the in-frame ones, with some missing. The sample yields 400,000 to 450,000 clones, more than 80% seen once. Study-level findings and limits: Analyses of TCR breadth and depth may have underestimated total T cell responses. Vaccine and placebo recipients had similar non-spike TCR breadth.

The treatment was: roughly 18 received Ad26.COV2.S at low or high dose, single or two shots; about 5 received placebo; per-sample allocation not given. Sampling was done on day 63 after the first vaccine or placebo injection. This TCR was recovered from a person between 18 and 59 years old who received the Ad26.COV2.S COVID-19 vaccine or a placebo. Sequencing used peripheral blood, obtained in a trial of Ad26.COV2.S vaccine versus placebo. The J gene is TRBJ1-2, the V gene TRBV7-9; TRBD1 matches 10 bases. This CDR3 reads CASSGQGRESYGYTF. CDR3 coding DNA: TGTGCCAGCTCGGGACAGGGGCGTGAAAGTTATGGCTACACCTTC. Filled out from reference TRBV7-9 and TRBJ1-2, the complete variable domain reads DTGVSQNPRHKITKRGQNVTFRCDPISEHNRLYWYRQTLGQGPEFLTYFQNEAQLEKSRLLSDRFSAERPKGSFSTLEIQRTEQGDSAMYLCASSGQGRESYGYTFGSGTRLTVV.